Detailed here is one TCR beta chain. The specificity of this receptor is unknown. No base qualities exist here, and no much larger clone lies one base off it. The sample comes from a study of vaccination effects on CD4 cells after COVID-19 (dated by TCRdb to between 2020 and 2023). Study-wide context: Two doses of either the BNT162b2 or the mRNA-1273 mRNA SARS-CoV-2 vaccine were administered to participants. SARS-CoV-2 spike-specific CD4+ TCR repertoires were compared before and after mRNA vaccination in COVID-19 convalescent patients and in infection-naive vaccine recipients. A total of 10 COVID-19 convalescent patients and several SARS-CoV-2-naive healthy vaccine recipients were included in the full study. Cultures from other donors in the study were sequenced with the Oncomine TCR Beta short-read assay on an Illumina iSeq 100. General study outcomes and caveats: Marked clonal contraction was observed in both infection-induced and vaccine-induced clones at late post-vaccination timepoints, consistent with waning T cell responses. The study was limited by a small number of convalescent patients and lacked early post-infection timepoints. Among healthy vaccine recipients, nearly all vaccine-induced clones were SARS-CoV-2 mono-reactive, and only 1 of 255 was cross-reactive with common cold coronaviruses.

In the ViraFEST assay, PBMC were stimulated with viral peptide pools, and TCR sequencing was then used to find antigen-specific CD4+ T cell clonotypes based on their expansion. After less than 13 days of culture, CD4+ T cells were isolated with the EasySep CD4+ T cell isolation kit. Healthy vaccine recipients had no prior SARS-CoV-2 infection, confirmed by negative nucleocapsid antibodies before and after vaccination. A few million PBMC per well were cultured in IMDM with approximately 5% human AB serum, 8.5 to 10 IU/ml IL-2 and gentamicin, plus 10 ug/ml peptides. Half of the culture medium was replaced with fresh IL-2-containing medium on days 3 and 7. Unless otherwise noted, each peptide stimulation condition was cultured in triplicate wells. Using Ficoll-Paque Plus gradient centrifugation, PBMC were separated from whole blood and then either used fresh or cryopreserved at -140C. The overlapping peptide pools covered the spike proteins of SARS-CoV-2 and of the common cold coronaviruses HCoV-NL63, HCoV-OC43 and HCoV-229E. The QIAamp micro DNA kit was used to extract genomic DNA from the cultured CD4+ T cells.

CDR1 SNHLY and CDR2 FYNNEI are derived from the germline V gene. The CDR3 covers 15 residues, taking in both the cysteine and the phenylalanine. Only the CDR3 part of the read is kept: 45 bases, read in frame from the first base. V was cut back by 6 bases and J by 1 base, leaving a gap of 13 bases between them. The protocol used for the library was the immunoSEQ multiplex PCR assay. DNA from the CD4+ T cells that had been cultured and isolated underwent TCR beta CDR3 sequencing. The paper's processing steps were these. Non-productive TCR sequences were removed, reads were trimmed to the CDR3 region, and CDR3s of at least 7 amino acids were retained. Antigen-specific clonotypes were identified with the MANAFEST web app by comparing expansion in peptide wells against reference cultures. For clones to be considered positive, expansion at FDR<0.05 versus reference and all other wells, an odds ratio above 5, and a frequency above 0.1% in two replicate wells were required. A clonotype was defined as cross-reactive if the clonotype was significantly expanded both in SARS-CoV-2 spike wells and in at least one common cold coronavirus spike condition. Using the stringdist R package, CDR3 similarity was measured by Levenshtein distance, and unrooted trees were constructed with ape in R 3.6.1. Sourced from immuneACCESS, this table was stored by TCRdb with only in-frame sequences that have V and J called. A share of the clones is absent; for the studies checked, an unresolved V gene accounts for under half, and the remainder has no known explanation. The V and J calls and clone size are taken from that table; D and trimming were inferred from the DNA. The sample profile shows some 77,000 clones; around three quarters of them were found once. Roughly 4% of the sample rests with the top ten.

The rearranged chain carries TRBV2 and TRBJ1-5; TRBD1 is a possible D gene, resting on 5 matching bases. This specimen consisted of CD4+ T cells from PBMCs cultured with HCoV-OC43 spike peptides, obtained before COVID-19 vaccination. The cell subset or site label for this specimen denotes: HCoV-OC43 spike overlapping peptide pool stimulation. The TCR originated in a human donor who received a COVID-19 vaccine. The DNA reads TGTGCCAGCAGGACCGGGACGGGAAGCAATCAGCCCCAGCATTTT. Translation gives CASRTGTGSNQPQHF. The variable domain in full, with residues beyond the CDR3 obtained from the reference TRBV2 and TRBJ1-5 genes, is EPEVTQTPSHQVTQMGQEVILRCVPISNHLYFYWYRQILGQKVEFLVSFYNNEISEKSEIFDDQFSVERPDGSNFTLKIRSTKLEDSAMYFCASRTGTGSNQPQHFGDGTRLSIL.